This entry features one T cell receptor (beta chain) sequence. It lacks a known antigen. Per-nucleotide qualities are absent, and no much larger clonotype sits a single base away. The collaborating institutions used their own protocols to collect whole blood in K2EDTA tubes. For TCRbeta analysis, collaborators shipped samples in one of three forms: frozen whole blood, isolated PBMCs, or DNA extracted from either of those sample types. Trimming leaves V shorter by 1 base and J shorter by 0 bases, with the junction holding 8 bases beyond the gene matches. CDR3 length: 17 amino acids, cysteine to phenylalanine. CDR3 DNA is the only sequence kept; it has 51 bases, read in frame from the first base. The CDR1 and CDR2 encoded by the germline V gene are SGHTA and FQGTGA. This specimen belongs to a study of blood T cell repertoires in COVID-19 (TCRdb year 2020). About the study as a whole: The collaborator samples originated in the United States, Italy and Spain and spanned the acute and convalescent phases of COVID-19. The repertoires were released in a freely available public database intended as a resource for research on the immune response to SARS-CoV-2. Where available, HLA class I and class II types were obtained from metadata supplied by the sample provider rather than from assay-based typing. Sample metadata almost always included a de-identified subject ID, COVID-19 status, age in years and sex. The material from the prospective study consisted of cDNA or gDNA derived from T cells, B-cell-depleted T cells, or PBMCs. Subjects who had been exposed to COVID-19, were actively infected with it, or had recovered from it provided the deeply sampled blood TCRbeta repertoires that made up the dataset. Samples were obtained from the ongoing ImmuneRACE study (first 160 participants) and from over 1,000 subjects provided by 6 global collaborators.

Broad study findings and their caveats: How much clinical and demographic metadata was included differed by source and by participant, and the metadata was provided uncurated.

TCRbeta CDR3 regions were amplified from genomic DNA using the immunoSEQ Assay, a bias-controlled multiplex PCR. Processing in the source paper ran as follows. The number of nucleated cells in each sample was estimated by amplification of reference gene primers within the assay. To quantify the absolute abundance of each unique TCRbeta CDR3 rearrangement, sequence reads were collapsed and filtered. For each sample, productive Simpson clonality was calculated by taking the square root of Simpson's diversity index across productive rearrangements. TCRdb provides this immuneACCESS table in a form limited to in-frame rearrangements. Some clones are lacking; in checked studies, under half of them reflect an unresolved V gene, and why the rest are absent is not known. That table is the source of V, J and clone size, and D and trimming were worked out from the DNA. The sample table contains 200,000 to 250,000 clones; only one count was recorded for around 84% of them. The leading ten clones occupy 15% to 20% of the sample.

Sequenced sample: peripheral blood. The clonotype was recovered from a woman of 80 years or more with active or convalescent COVID-19. The receptor chain draws on TRBV7-3 and TRBJ2-5, and 7 bases in between align with TRBD2. The sequence in DNA is TGTGCCAGCAGCTTAAGCTCGTGGGGGGGAAACCAAGAGACCCAGTACTTC. Translated, it gives CASSLSSWGGNQETQYF.